Described below is a single TCR beta chain sequence and its context. No antigen is known for it. PCR was performed using 60 Vbeta and 13 Jbeta primers. Produced via immunoSEQ multiplex PCR; TCRdb's table is partial and in-frame only. This sample has roughly 170,000 clones, with less than 80% found just once. The source of the sample is a study of cytomegalovirus exposure and HLA in healthy donors. Study-level results: Investigators reported 164 TCR beta chains as tied to cytomegalovirus. TCR beta sequences numbering about 17,000 were associated with HLA alleles at 0.05 false discovery rate in a later analysis.

The germline V and J ends were trimmed by 3 bases and 4 bases, with 10 bases remaining between them. The CDR3 is made up of 14 amino acids. From germline, CDR1 is SGHTA and CDR2 FQGNSA. This chain links TRBV7-2 with TRBJ2-1; D perhaps matches TRBD2 (5 bases). The origin of this receptor is a female donor in good health and CMV-seronegative. Sequencing was done on a sample of PBMCs. The CDR3 sequence is CASSFGMVYNEQFF. In nucleotides, the CDR3 is TGTGCCAGCAGCTTCGGGATGGTATACAATGAGCAGTTCTTC.